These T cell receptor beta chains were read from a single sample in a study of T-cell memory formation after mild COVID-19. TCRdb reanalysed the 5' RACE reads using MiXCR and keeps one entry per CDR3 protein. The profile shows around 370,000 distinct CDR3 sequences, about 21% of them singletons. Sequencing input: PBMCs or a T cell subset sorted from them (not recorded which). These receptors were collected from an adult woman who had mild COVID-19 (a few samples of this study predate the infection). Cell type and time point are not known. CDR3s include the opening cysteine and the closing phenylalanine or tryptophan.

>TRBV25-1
CASSEGLAGARDTQYF
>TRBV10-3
CAISMTADQPQHF
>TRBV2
CAREIAGGVDTQYF
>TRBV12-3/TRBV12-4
CATNGVSSYNEQFF
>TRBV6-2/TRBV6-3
CASSPRGASSYEQYF
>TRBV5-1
CASSSDRAYNEQFF
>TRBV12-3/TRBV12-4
CASRKGGTYEQYF
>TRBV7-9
CASSVIPGPLSGTDTQYF
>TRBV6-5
CASSPAGTGVHEQYF
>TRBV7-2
CASSDGPRNTIYF
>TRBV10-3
CAISDRGTFGETQYF
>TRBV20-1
CSATGNRRGYTF
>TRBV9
CASSLGQGASYEQYF
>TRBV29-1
CSVRTGPTEAFF
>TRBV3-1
CASSQVGHSSYNSPLHF
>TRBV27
CASSLLSLGGELFF
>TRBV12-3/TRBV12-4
CASSLTGNYGYTF
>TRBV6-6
CASSSGQGFYEQYF
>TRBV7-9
CASSRTPHEQFF
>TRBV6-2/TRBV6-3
CASSPPRGSTEAFF
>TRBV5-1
CASSLGAGGGDTQYF
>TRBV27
CASSQSGTGAIGYTF
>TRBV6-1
CASMYRVLDGYTF
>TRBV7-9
CATGQGAGGNQPQHF
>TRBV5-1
CASSLGDGGYTF
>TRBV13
CASSNPHDIGYTF
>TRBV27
CASREGLAVSYEQYF
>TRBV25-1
CASSERHIGGRTYEQYF
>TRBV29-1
CSVEEDRGANYEQYF
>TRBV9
CASSPVPGQGSMGLNTEAFF
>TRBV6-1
CASSEAPGGRNTQYF
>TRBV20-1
CSARDGLAGGNEQFF
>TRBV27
CASRYYQTGREQYF
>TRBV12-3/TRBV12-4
CASSFEWPRRTGELFF
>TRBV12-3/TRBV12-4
CASSSRTGSMYEQYF
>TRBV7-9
CASSLGRGRNTEAFF
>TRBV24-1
CATSDGSVETQYF
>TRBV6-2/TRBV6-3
CASSYSNRAGEQFF
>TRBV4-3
CASSQDTGQPPAREETQYF
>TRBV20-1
CSAGWGGKYSQPQHF
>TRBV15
CATSRDWIARTHNEQFF
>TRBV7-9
CASSALTPGGTDTQYF
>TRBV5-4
CASSGSSYNEQFF
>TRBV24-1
CATSDPTGSDTQYF
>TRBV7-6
CASSFRDRGFLEETQYF
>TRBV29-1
CSVETEMNTEAFF
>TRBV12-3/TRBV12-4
CASSSFSGLPGETQYF
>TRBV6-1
CASSEYVVISSYNEQFF
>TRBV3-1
CASPLLNGYTF
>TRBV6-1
CASRGTVYGYTF
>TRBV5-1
CASRAITGNIQYF
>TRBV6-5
CASSYSPKGYFGEKLFF
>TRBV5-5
CASSFIVGEKLFF